The 9 T cell receptor beta chains presented below share a single source sample, sequenced in a study of shared clonotypes between healthy human individuals. Terminally differentiated effector memory CD45RA+ cells were excluded from the naive CD8 cells, which were CD45RO-negative and positively selected for CCR7. The method was immunoSEQ multiplex PCR; TCRdb's version includes in-frame clones alone and lacks a portion of them. This sample yields around 650,000 clones, of which about 96% are seen a single time; 0.095% to 0.13% belongs to the top ten. The sequenced sample consisted of naive CD8+ T cells sorted from blood. The receptors were gathered from a woman aged 30 to 39 in good health.

V is TRBV4-2 and J is TRBJ2-1; a weak D match, TRBD2 (5 bases). V was clipped by 0 bases and J by 3 bases, with 18 bases between them. The CDR3 consists of 18 residues. Germline values: CDR1 LGHNA, CDR2 YNFKEQ. Here the CDR3 reads CASSQDGNLGLNYNEQFF. CDR3 DNA: TGTGCCAGCAGCCAAGATGGTAACCTAGGACTCAACTACAATGAGCAGTTCTTC.

The table lists this clone with a count of one. This chain links TRBV11-2 with TRBJ1-3; D gene uncertain. CDR1 is SGHAT, CDR2 FQNNGV, per germline. CDR3 size: 16 residues. Trimming cost V 5 bases and J 4 bases, with 18 bases left between them. The CDR3: CASSPEHSRSGNTIYF. The CDR3 DNA is TGTGCCAGCAGCCCCGAGCACAGTCGTTCAGGAAACACCATATATTTT.

The chain is built from TRBV6-6 and TRBJ2-7; 8 bases fit TRBD1. The CDR3 consists of 15 residues. Germline CDR1 MNHNY, CDR2 SVGAGI (reference sequence). V shed 7 bases, J shed 4 bases, and the junction held 12 bases outside the gene matches. CDR3 sequence reads: CASTTGTGLLYEQYF. The CDR3 region has the DNA TGTGCCAGCACCACCGGGACAGGTCTCCTTTACGAGCAGTACTTC.

To note about this clone: At the DNA level, this CDR3 is encoded by other sequences in the same sample as well. The chain is built from TRBV4-2 and TRBJ2-7, with a weak D call TRBD2 (5 bases). The CDR3 is made up of 14 amino acids. In germline, CDR1 is LGHNA, CDR2 YNFKEQ. V was pared by 3 bases and J by 1 base, with 10 bases between. CDR3 region: CASSQGGGSYEQYF. The CDR3 DNA sequence: TGTGCCAGCAGCCAGGGCGGCGGGTCCTACGAGCAGTACTTC.

The V and J genes are TRBV2 and TRBJ2-6, with TRBD1 matching 8 bases. V lost 11 bases and J lost 0; bases outside the gene matches: 15. In germline, CDR1 is SNHLY, CDR2 FYNNEI. This CDR3 is 18 amino acids long. CDR3 amino acids: CAGIPGGAVPSGANVLTF. The CDR3 coding sequence is TGTGCCGGAATACCAGGGGGCGCGGTCCCCTCTGGGGCCAACGTCCTGACTTTC.

The V call is TRBV6-5, the J call TRBJ2-5; 8 positions agree with TRBD1. After removal of 5 bases from V and 7 bases from J, the junction contained 9 bases not matched to a gene. Germline values: CDR1 MNHEY, CDR2 SVGAGI. The CDR3 is 14 residues long. CDR3 in DNA: TGTGCCAGCAGTCGACAGGGGCTAACGGGGACCCAGTACTTC. This gives the protein CASSRQGLTGTQYF.

The chain joins TRBV28 to TRBJ2-1; no clear D. Germline CDR1 MDHEN, CDR2 SYDVKM. V was cut by 2 bases and J by 5 bases, with 4 bases left in between. This CDR3 has 12 amino acids. In DNA, the CDR3 is TGTGCCAGCAGTTTAGGGGACAATGAGCAGTTCTTC. The encoded protein is CASSLGDNEQFF.

The chain has TRBV30 and TRBJ1-4; TRBD1 matches 7 bases. Germline lookup yields CDR1 GTSNPN and CDR2 SVGIG (reference sequence). V gave up 5 bases and J gave up 3 bases; unmatched junction bases: 6. The CDR3 is 14 residues long. The CDR3 coding sequence is TGTGCCTGGGACCTTGGGACAGCTAATGAAAAACTGTTTTTT. Its translation: CAWDLGTANEKLFF.

CDR3 DNA: TGTGCCAGCAGCCTACAGGGCCACGAGCAGTACTTC. It yields the protein CASSLQGHEQYF. The chain recombines TRBV14 with TRBJ2-7; possible D gene TRBD1, 6 bases. The germline V gene encodes CDR1 SGHDN and CDR2 FVKESK. V lost 4 bases, J lost 5 bases, and 9 bases lay in between. This CDR3 has 12 amino acids. Variable domain in full (rest from reference TRBV14 and TRBJ2-7): EAGVTQFPSHSVIEKGQTVTLRCDPISGHDNLYWYRRVMGKEIKFLLHFVKESKQDESGMPNNRFLAERTGGTYSTLKVQPAELEDSGVYFCASSLQGHEQYFGPGTRLTVT.